The 20 T cell receptor beta chains below were found in one sample sequenced in a study of shared clonotypes between healthy human individuals. Measured with immunoSEQ multiplex PCR; TCRdb has only the in-frame clones, and not every one. The sample lists more than 2 million clones; approximately 96% were seen once. Input material: naive CD4+ T cells sorted from blood. The sample's subset: CD45RA+ positively selected. The source of these receptors is a man younger than 30 in good health.

This clone was counted a single time. The chain links TRBV19 to TRBJ1-5, with 9 bases fitting TRBD1. CDR3 size: 13 residues. CDR1 is LNHDA and CDR2 is SQIVND in the germline V gene (reference sequence). The junction had 3 bases not matched to a gene; V was cut back by 10 bases and J by 2 bases. CDR3 region: CATTGGRNQPQHF. CDR3 coding DNA: TGTGCCACCACAGGGGGCCGCAATCAGCCCCAGCATTTT.

J is TRBJ1-3 and V is TRBV5-1, with D possibly matching TRBD1 (5 bases). V lost 1 base and J 4 bases, leaving 18 bases between the germline ends. The V gene's germline CDR1 is SGHRS and CDR2 YFSETQ. CDR3 length: 17 residues. CDR3 protein: CASSLLSRGSGGNTIYF. CDR3 nucleotides: TGCGCCAGCAGCTTGTTATCCCGGGGGTCTGGCGGAAACACCATATATTTT.

This sequence joins TRBV28 and TRBJ2-5, with TRBD1 identical over 8 bases. The germline gives CDR1 MDHEN, CDR2 SYDVKM. Germline trimming cut 2 bases from V and 5 bases from J; bases unmatched to any gene: 13. This CDR3 is 17 amino acids long. This CDR3 is CASSLPAGQDDGETQYF. The DNA of the CDR3 is TGTGCCAGCAGTTTACCGGCGGGACAGGACGATGGTGAGACCCAGTACTTC. The complete variable domain, with remaining parts taken from reference TRBV28 and TRBJ2-5, reads DVKVTQSSRYLVKRTGEKVFLECVQDMDHENMFWYRQDPGLGLRLIYFSYDVKMKEKGDIPEGYSVSREKKERFSLILESASTNQTSMYLCASSLPAGQDDGETQYFGPGTRLLVL.

The chain carries TRBV19 and TRBJ2-7; D gene ambiguous. The germline gives CDR1 LNHDA, CDR2 SQIVND (reference sequence). V was clipped by 7 bases and J by 0 bases, with 19 bases between them. CDR3 length: 16 residues. CDR3 bases: TGTGCCAGTACTCCAACGGCAGCCTTGAGCTCCTACGAGCAGTACTTC. Its translation: CASTPTAALSSYEQYF. The full variable domain, completed using reference TRBV19 and TRBJ2-7, is DGGITQSPKYLFRKEGQNVTLSCEQNLNHDAMYWYRQDPGQGLRLIYYSQIVNDFQKGDIAEGYSVSREKKESFPLTVTSAQKNPTAFYLCASTPTAALSSYEQYFGPGTRLTVT.

This chain uses TRBV6-6 with TRBJ1-6, with D perhaps matching TRBD1 (6 bases). CDR3 length: 15 amino acids. Germline CDR1 MNHNY, CDR2 SVGAGI (reference sequence). V lost 2 bases to trimming and J lost 7 bases, with 12 bases between them. CDR3 protein: CASSYIEGGNSPLHF. The CDR3 DNA is TGTGCCAGCAGTTACATTGAGGGGGGGAATTCACCCCTCCACTTT.

The chain links TRBV6-1 to TRBJ1-2; no clear D. V was trimmed by 7 bases and J by 1 base, leaving 13 bases between them. The CDR3 is 14 amino acids. CDR1 and CDR2 from the germline V gene are MNHNS and SASEGT. The CDR3 region has the DNA TGTGCCAGCACCCCGGGAGATCTTAACTATGGCTACACCTTC. Translating gives CASTPGDLNYGYTF.

This clone appeared once. The same CDR3 is also encoded by other DNA sequences in this sample. The chain is built from TRBV29-1 and TRBJ2-5; tentatively, D is TRBD1 or TRBD2 (6 bases each). CDR1 is SQVTM, CDR2 ANQGSEA, per germline. V was clipped by 1 base and J by 4 bases, with 7 bases between them. The CDR3 has 12 residues. The DNA for the CDR3 is TGCAGCGTTGAAGGGGGGGCAGAGACCCAGTACTTC. The encoded protein is CSVEGGAETQYF.

The chain has TRBV25-1 and TRBJ2-5; the match to TRBD1 covers 10 bases. The CDR3 extends over 16 amino acids. Germline V lookup: CDR1 MGHDK, CDR2 SYGVNS. Trimming removed 2 bases from V and 5 bases from J; junction bases left unmatched: 8. The CDR3 nucleotides are TGTGCCAGCAGTGAAATGGGACAGGGGTTTTGGGAGACCCAGTACTTC. This codes for CASSEMGQGFWETQYF.

The rearrangement uses TRBV6-5 and TRBJ2-7, with a weak D call TRBD1 (6 bases). In germline, CDR1 is MNHEY, CDR2 SVGAGI. This CDR3 comprises 15 residues. V dropped 0 bases and J dropped 3 bases, with 12 bases sitting between them. The CDR3 DNA follows: TGTGCCAGCAGTTACTCGAGCCAGGGGCTCTACGAGCAGTACTTC. Protein product: CASSYSSQGLYEQYF.

On this clone itself: This specimen includes other DNA sequences encoding the same CDR3. V and J are TRBV2 and TRBJ1-5; a weak D match, TRBD1 (5 bases). V was clipped by 7 bases and J by 2 bases, with 12 bases between them. Germline V lookup: CDR1 SNHLY, CDR2 FYNNEI. The CDR3 extends over 14 amino acids. DNA for the CDR3: TGTGCCAGCACCGGGGGAGGGGGCAATCAGCCCCAGCATTTT. Its translation is CASTGGGGNQPQHF.

The chain recombines TRBV5-4 with TRBJ1-3, with 9 bases that match TRBD1. Germline loops: CDR1 SGHNT, CDR2 YYREEE (reference sequence). This CDR3 comprises 17 residues. J lost 0 bases, V lost 0 bases, and 4 bases had no gene match. The CDR3 coding sequence is TGTGCCAGCAGCTTGGGGACAGGGGATCTCTCTGGAAACACCATATATTTT. As protein: CASSLGTGDLSGNTIYF.

The chain couples TRBV5-4 to TRBJ1-3; D possibly corresponds to TRBD1 (5 bases). Germline-derived CDR1 and CDR2 are SGHNT and YYREEE (reference sequence). CDR3 length equals 15 residues. V was cut by 5 bases and J by 0 bases, with 12 bases left in between. For the CDR3, the DNA is TGTGCCAGCAGTTCTAGACAGCCCTCTGGAAACACCATATATTTT. Protein: CASSSRQPSGNTIYF.

About this clone itself: The sample carries other DNA sequences with the same CDR3. CDR3 sequence reads: CASSLSSGANVLTF. In DNA form, the CDR3 reads TGTGCCAGCAGTCTCAGCTCTGGGGCCAACGTCCTGACTTTC. The rearrangement links TRBV27 to TRBJ2-6; the D is unclear. V was clipped by 5 bases and J by 0 bases, with 5 bases between them. Germline V CDR1 and CDR2: MNHEY, SMNVEV (reference sequence). The CDR3 contains 14 residues.

V is TRBV6-6 and J is TRBJ1-2; the match to TRBD1 covers 7 bases. Unmatched junction bases numbered 10, after V lost 8 bases and J lost 7 bases. The CDR3 contains 13 residues. CDR1 and CDR2 (germline): MNHNY, SVGAGI (reference sequence). CDR3 residues: CASAIIQGSGYTF. CDR3 DNA sequence: TGTGCCAGCGCCATTATACAGGGGAGTGGCTACACCTTC.

The chain is built from TRBV4-3 and TRBJ1-1; the D gene is possibly TRBD1 (6 bases). The CDR3 covers 14 residues. V shed 0 bases and J shed 11 bases, with 16 bases lying between them. Germline V gene lookup returns CDR1 LGHNA and CDR2 YSLEER. The CDR3 sequence is CASSQDMGGARAFF. The CDR3 coding sequence is TGCGCCAGCAGCCAAGATATGGGGGGGGCCAGGGCTTTCTTT.

This chain joins TRBV6-5 and TRBJ1-5; possibly TRBD1 for D (5 bases). The CDR3 length is 14 residues. Germline assignment: CDR1 MNHEY and CDR2 SVGAGI. V lost 6 bases and J 2 bases, leaving 11 bases between the germline ends. The CDR3 region has the DNA TGTGCCAGCAGCCAGGGAGGACGCAATCAGCCCCAGCATTTT. Its translation is CASSQGGRNQPQHF.

The chain employs TRBV29-1 and TRBJ2-5, with TRBD2 matching over 11 bases. This CDR3 region has 14 residues. Germline V gene lookup returns CDR1 SQVTM and CDR2 ANQGSEA. With V trimmed by 7 bases and J by 4 bases, 8 bases remained unmatched. Here the CDR3 reads CSGPTSGSPETQYF. Here the CDR3 DNA reads TGCAGCGGTCCTACTAGCGGGAGCCCAGAGACCCAGTACTTC.

The rearrangement uses TRBV27 and TRBJ2-7, with 7 bases aligning to TRBD1. The CDR3 covers 14 residues. V dropped 6 bases and J dropped 0; count of bases not matched to a gene: 5. Germline V lookup: CDR1 MNHEY, CDR2 SMNVEV (reference sequence). This chain's CDR3 is CASSRGLGSYEQYF. CDR3 in DNA: TGTGCCAGCAGCAGGGGGTTGGGCTCCTACGAGCAGTACTTC.

The rearrangement uses TRBV19 and TRBJ2-1; TRBD2 matches 15 bases. The length of the CDR3 is 18 residues. Germline CDR1 reads LNHDA; CDR2 reads SQIVND (reference sequence). V was pared by 5 bases and J by 6 bases, with 11 bases of the junction left unmatched. The CDR3 DNA reads as TGTGCCAGTAGTCCCGGGGGACTAGCGGGAGGCCCCCCCAATGAGCAGTTCTTC. It specifies CASSPGGLAGGPPNEQFF.

The CDR3 DNA reads as TGCGCCAGCAGCTCGACCCAAGAGACCCAGTACTTC. This encodes CASSSTQETQYF. J is TRBJ2-5 and V is TRBV5-1; the D is unclear. V was cut by 3 bases and J by 1 base, with 4 bases left in between. There are 12 residues in the CDR3. Per germline, CDR1 SGHRS and CDR2 YFSETQ.